Listed here are 31 T cell receptor beta chains from one sample, sequenced in a study. MiXCR, applied by TCRdb to the 5' RACE reads, yields one record per CDR3 protein. The repertoire holds approximately 41,000 distinct CDR3 sequences, with less than 30% as singletons. Source material: memory CD4+ T cells sorted from a lymph node. Subset given: memory CD4+ T cells, CD4+CD45RO+CD25-. The receptor source for this set is a female donor with breast cancer.

The sample holds many counts of this clonotype. The DNA for the CDR3 is TGTGCCAGCAGACTAACGACAACTAATGAAAAACTGTTTTTT. It translates to CASRLTTTNEKLFF. The chain has TRBV6-5 and TRBJ1-4, with unresolved D. The V gene lost 6 bases and the J gene lost 0 bases, with 8 bases spanning the gap. Germline V gene sequence: CDR1 MNHEY, CDR2 SVGAGI. This CDR3 contains 14 residues.

Regarding this clonotype: This CDR3 is missing its conserved last phenylalanine or tryptophan, likely due to a read error. The chain links TRBV10-3 to TRBJ1-1; the D gene is possibly TRBD1 (6 bases). The CDR3 sequence is 13 residues long. Between the trimmed V and J ends, which lost 6 bases and 1 base, there was a span of 9 bases. Germline CDR1 is ENHRY and CDR2 is SYGVKD. The CDR3: CAISATGNTEAFL. The DNA of the CDR3 is TGTGCCATCAGCGCGACAGGGAACACTGAAGCTTTCCTT.

About this clonotype: Lacking the conserved final phenylalanine or tryptophan, this CDR3 likely reflects a read error. V and J are TRBV6-5 and TRBJ2-1; 9 bases match TRBD2. The J segment lost 5 bases and the V segment lost 3 bases, leaving 2 bases of the junction unmatched. This CDR3 is built from 14 residues. Germline-derived CDR1 and CDR2 are MNHEY and SVGAGI. CDR3 nucleotides: TGTGCCAGCAGTTATAGACTAGCGGACAATGAGCAGTTCTCC. Residues: CASSYRLADNEQFS.

The chain links TRBV28 to TRBJ2-3, with 8 bases lining up with TRBD1. This CDR3 has 15 amino acids. Germline CDR1 MDHEN, CDR2 SYDVKM. V shed 7 bases and J 5 bases; nucleotides not matched to a gene: 11. Written as DNA, the CDR3 is TGTGCCAGCACCAAAGACAGGGGCCCTAGAGATACGCAGTATTTT. Amino acid sequence: CASTKDRGPRDTQYF.

The V call is TRBV5-1, the J call TRBJ2-7; D gene ambiguous. Germline V gives CDR1 SGHRS, CDR2 YFSETQ. The CDR3 has 15 amino acids. The germline V and J ends were trimmed by 4 bases and 3 bases, with 17 bases remaining between them. CDR3 sequence (DNA): TGCGCCAGCAGCCCGTCGGCATTTTTGGACTACGAGCAGTACTTC. It yields the protein CASSPSAFLDYEQYF.

In its sample, this clonotype was seen a few times. The CDR3 spells CSAAQSLSTGELFF. CDR3 bases: TGCAGTGCCGCACAGTCCCTTAGCACCGGGGAGCTGTTTTTT. The chain couples TRBV20-1 to TRBJ2-2; no clear D. Germline CDR1 is DFQATT and CDR2 is SNEGSKA (reference sequence). The CDR3 contains 14 residues. V dropped 6 bases and J dropped 4 bases, with 15 bases sitting between them.

The chain uses TRBV3-1 and TRBJ1-2, with D possibly being TRBD1 (6 bases). This CDR3 spans 16 amino acids. The V gene's germline CDR1 is LGHDT and CDR2 YNNKEL (reference sequence). V dropped 5 bases and J dropped 4 bases, with 20 bases sitting between them. DNA of the CDR3: TGTGCCAGCAGCGGGATTGACAGGAGTTATTTCTATGGCTACACCTTC. It is translated as CASSGIDRSYFYGYTF.

This clonotype has more than one count but fewer than ten. V gene TRBV5-1 combines with J gene TRBJ2-4; TRBD2 matches at 12 bases. CDR1 and CDR2 from the germline V gene are SGHRS and YFSETQ. Trimming removed 6 bases from V and 1 base from J; junction bases left unmatched: 20. The CDR3 covers 21 residues. The CDR3 DNA sequence: TGCGCCAGCACCTTAAGAGGCTCTAGCGGGGGGGCCGGTATGGCCAAAAACATTCAGTACTTC. It specifies CASTLRGSSGGAGMAKNIQYF. Together with reference TRBV5-1 and TRBJ2-4, the CDR3 gives the full variable domain: KAGVTQTPRYLIKTRGQQVTLSCSPISGHRSVSWYQQTPGQGLQFLFEYFSETQRNKGNFPGRFSGRQFSNSRSEMNVSTLELGDSALYLCASTLRGSSGGAGMAKNIQYFGAGTRLSVL.

This sequence joins TRBV6-5 and TRBJ2-6; D is unclear. Germline values: CDR1 MNHEY, CDR2 SVGAGI. This CDR3 has 17 amino acids. Trimming took off 4 bases at V and 2 bases at J, with 15 bases between the two ends. This chain's CDR3 is CASSCDRRATGANVLTF. CDR3 nucleotides: TGTGCCAGCAGTTGCGACCGAAGGGCAACTGGGGCCAACGTCCTGACTTTC.

The V and J genes are TRBV5-4 and TRBJ2-3; D gene uncertain. Trimming removed 4 bases from V and 2 bases from J, with 11 bases in between. Germline CDR1 and CDR2: SGHNT and YYREEE (reference sequence). This CDR3 is 14 amino acids long. The CDR3 here is CASSPLGTTDTQYF. The CDR3 nucleotides read TGTGCCAGCAGCCCTCTAGGCACCACAGATACGCAGTATTTT. The full variable domain, with the rest looked up from reference TRBV5-4 and TRBJ2-3, is ETGVTQSPTHLIKTRGQQVTLRCSSQSGHNTVSWYQQALGQGPQFIFQYYREEENGRGNFPPRFSGLQFPNYSSELNVNALELDDSALYLCASSPLGTTDTQYFGPGTRLTVL.

The CDR3 DNA follows: TGTGCCAGCAGCCTTAATGAGCAGTTCTTC. This gives the protein CASSLNEQFF. The chain recombines TRBV28 with TRBJ2-1, with D hard to call. The V gene's germline CDR1 is MDHEN and CDR2 SYDVKM. CDR3 length: 10 amino acids. The ends were cut back, 6 bases at V and 7 bases at J, with 4 bases in the middle.

Comments on this clonotype: An end of the junction does not agree with germline; a read error may underlie this. The chain couples TRBV28 to TRBJ1-2, with D unresolved. The CDR3 consists of 12 residues. Germline loops: CDR1 MDHEN, CDR2 SYDVKM. The CDR3 spells CASGRALYCYTF. DNA of the CDR3: TGTGCCAGCGGCCGGGCACTCTATTGCTACACCTTC.

This clonotype was seen only a few times. The chain has TRBV7-9 and TRBJ2-7; D remains unclear. With 0 bases removed from V and 3 bases from J, the gap between germline ends came to 9 bases. The length of the CDR3 is 14 residues. Germline V gene sequence: CDR1 SEHNR, CDR2 FQNEAQ (reference sequence). DNA for the CDR3: TGTGCCAGCAGCTTAGCGTTGGACGACTACGAGCAGTACTTC. Translated, it gives CASSLALDDYEQYF. Variable domain in full (rest from reference TRBV7-9 and TRBJ2-7): DTGVSQNPRHKITKRGQNVTFRCDPISEHNRLYWYRQTLGQGPEFLTYFQNEAQLEKSRLLSDRFSAERPKGSFSTLEIQRTEQGDSAMYLCASSLALDDYEQYFGPGTRLTVT.

The sample holds a few counts of this clonotype. V gene TRBV24-1 combines with J gene TRBJ2-7, with TRBD1 identical over 11 bases. With V trimmed by 3 bases and J by 5 bases, 5 bases remained unmatched. The CDR3 spans 15 residues. Germline V gene lookup returns CDR1 KGHDR and CDR2 SFDVKD. The CDR3 DNA sequence: TGTGCCACCAGTGATCGGACAGGGGGCATAAACGAGCAGTACTTC. Encoded protein: CATSDRTGGINEQYF.

This chain uses TRBV9 with TRBJ2-2, with D possibly matching TRBD1 (5 bases). The CDR3 runs 15 residues. The V gene lost 0 bases and the J gene lost 6 bases, with 12 bases spanning the gap. In germline, CDR1 is SGDLS, CDR2 YYNGEE. The CDR3 DNA sequence: TGTGCCAGCAGCGTAGAGGGGTCAGGGTCCGGGGAGCTGTTTTTT. This encodes CASSVEGSGSGELFF.

Turning to this clonotype: Germline is not matched at one junction end, which may reflect a read error. The chain has TRBV12-3 or TRBV12-4 and TRBJ2-2, with D perhaps TRBD1 (6 bases). The CDR3 has 16 amino acids. The CDR3: CASNLSGVGSTGELFF. In DNA form, the CDR3 reads TGTGCCAGCAATTTATCAGGGGTTGGGAGCACCGGGGAGCTGTTTTTT.

This rearrangement joins TRBV27 to TRBJ2-7; D is ambiguous. Germline values: CDR1 MNHEY, CDR2 SMNVEV (reference sequence). The length of the CDR3 is 13 residues. V lost 2 bases and J 0 bases, leaving 5 bases between the germline ends. CDR3 amino acids: CASSLVGSYEQYF. The CDR3 DNA reads as TGTGCCAGCAGTTTAGTGGGCTCCTACGAGCAGTACTTC.

The chain recombines TRBV20-1 with TRBJ2-1, with D unclear. Trimming removed 3 bases at V and 0 bases at J, with 18 bases between. CDR3 size: 17 residues. The V gene's germline CDR1 is DFQATT and CDR2 SNEGSKA (reference sequence). CDR3 DNA sequence: TGCAGTGCTAGGGCTAACGTAGGCATTAGCTCCTACAATGAGCAGTTCTTC. It is translated as CSARANVGISSYNEQFF.

The genes are TRBV7-9 and TRBJ2-3; 8 nucleotides line up with TRBD2. Germline V gene sequence: CDR1 SEHNR, CDR2 FQNEAQ (reference sequence). V lost 5 bases and J lost 4; bases outside the gene matches: 8. This CDR3 spans 15 amino acids. CDR3 bases: TGTGCCAGCAGCCCACAGCGGGAGACACCAGATACGCAGTATTTT. It specifies CASSPQRETPDTQYF.

The chain carries TRBV4-1 and TRBJ2-1, with a possible D match to TRBD1 (5 bases). This CDR3 comprises 16 residues. Germline-derived CDR1 and CDR2 are MGHRA and YSYEKL. Trimming took off 4 bases at V and 4 bases at J, with 17 bases between the two ends. The CDR3 is CASSPRQIHTYNEQFF. Written as DNA, the CDR3 is TGCGCCAGCAGCCCTCGACAGATCCATACTTACAATGAGCAGTTCTTC.

The chain employs TRBV27 and TRBJ2-1; D uncertain. Trimming took off 6 bases at V and 0 bases at J, with 12 bases between the two ends. The V gene's germline CDR1 is MNHEY and CDR2 SMNVEV (reference sequence). The CDR3 spans 15 residues. The CDR3 bases are TGTGCCAGCAGCACTCGATCCTACTCCTACAATGAGCAGTTCTTC. This gives the protein CASSTRSYSYNEQFF.

V is TRBV5-1 and J is TRBJ2-1; D is ambiguous. V gave up 2 bases and J gave up 3 bases, with 15 bases separating them. The germline V gene has CDR1 SGHRS and CDR2 YFSETQ. The CDR3 runs to 16 residues. For the CDR3, the DNA is TGCGCCAGCAGCTTACACTACAGCGTAGTCTACAATGAGCAGTTCTTC. Translation gives CASSLHYSVVYNEQFF.

This clonotype was detected a few times. The V and J genes are TRBV28 and TRBJ2-7, with TRBD1 matching over 8 bases. Germline loops: CDR1 MDHEN, CDR2 SYDVKM. With 5 bases clipped from V and 0 bases from J, the junction kept 9 bases outside the gene matches. This CDR3 has 16 amino acids. The CDR3 here is CASSRPRTGISYEQYF. The CDR3, as DNA: TGTGCCAGCAGTCGCCCCCGGACAGGGATCTCCTACGAGCAGTACTTC.

This clonotype has more than one count but fewer than ten. CDR3 in DNA: TGTGCCAGCAGTTACTCGGTGTCGACAGCGAACACCGGGGAGCTGTTTTTT. Translation: CASSYSVSTANTGELFF. V gene TRBV6-5 combines with J gene TRBJ2-2; weak D call: TRBD1 (5 bases). The CDR3 contains 17 residues. Per the germline V gene, CDR1 is MNHEY and CDR2 is SVGAGI. The V end lost 0 bases, the J end lost 0 bases, and 11 bases lay between the germline ends.

This clonotype has more than one count but fewer than ten. The chain is built from TRBV7-9 and TRBJ2-7, with D perhaps TRBD1 (6 bases). Germline CDR1 and CDR2: SEHNR and FQNEAQ (reference sequence). The CDR3 has 15 amino acids. Between the trimmed V and J ends, which lost 6 bases and 4 bases, there was a span of 19 bases. The CDR3 DNA follows: TGTGCCAGCAGGTTAAAGGGGGTAATACTTTACGAGCAGTACTTC. This sequence encodes CASRLKGVILYEQYF.

For this clonotype: A junction boundary mismatches the germline segment, possibly from a read error. The V call is TRBV2, the J call TRBJ2-5, with a weak D call TRBD1 (5 bases). Germline CDR1 reads SNHLY; CDR2 reads FYNNEI. This CDR3 has 12 residues. The CDR3 DNA reads TGCTCCTCGTATCAGGGTACCGGGACCCAGTACTTC. Residues: CSSYQGTGTQYF.

Only a few counts were recorded for this clonotype. The chain has TRBV4-3 and TRBJ1-2, with D unclear. The V gene lost 0 bases and the J gene lost 1 base, with 9 bases spanning the gap. Germline V gene sequence: CDR1 LGHNA, CDR2 YSLEER. There are 15 residues in the CDR3. The CDR3 reads CASSQEIGFNYGYTF. The CDR3 DNA sequence: TGCGCCAGCAGCCAAGAGATAGGTTTTAACTATGGCTACACCTTC.

This clonotype was seen more than once but under ten times. The chain has TRBV7-2 and TRBJ2-3; D is possibly TRBD1 (7 bases). The length of the CDR3 is 13 residues. V lost 5 bases, J lost 5 bases, and 11 bases lay in between. CDR1 is SGHTA, CDR2 FQGNSA, per germline. The CDR3 loop is CASSPRDRDTQYF. The CDR3, as DNA: TGTGCCAGCAGCCCGCGGGACAGAGATACGCAGTATTTT.

In this sample, this clonotype turned up a few times. The chain carries TRBV12-3 or TRBV12-4 and TRBJ2-5; tentatively, D is TRBD2 (5 bases). The CDR3 spans 13 residues. With 5 bases removed from V and 1 base from J, the gap between germline ends came to 8 bases. CDR3: CASSTLVQETQYF. The CDR3 nucleotides are TGTGCCAGCAGTACACTAGTCCAAGAGACCCAGTACTTC.

The chain carries TRBV14 and TRBJ2-3, with 9 bases fitting TRBD2. CDR1 SGHDN and CDR2 FVKESK come from the germline V gene. The CDR3 contains 17 residues. The J segment lost 6 bases and the V segment lost 0 bases, leaving 10 bases of the junction unmatched. CDR3 residues: CASSQDRGAGGLDTQYF. For the CDR3, the DNA is TGTGCCAGCAGCCAAGATCGAGGAGCGGGGGGCTTGGATACGCAGTATTTT.

The chain joins TRBV20-1 to TRBJ2-1; TRBD2 matches 12 bases. CDR3 length equals 14 residues. Germline CDR1 is DFQATT and CDR2 is SNEGSKA (reference sequence). The V and J ends lost 5 bases and 7 bases, in that order; junction bases with no gene match: 6. CDR3 bases: TGCAGTGCTTTCGCTAGCGGGAGGGGGAATGAGCAGTTCTTC. It encodes CSAFASGRGNEQFF.